The clone carrying this TCR beta chain was found many times. The target antigen is unknown. A single record per CDR3 protein comes from TCRdb applying MiXCR to the 5' RACE reads. The table has some 130,000 distinct CDR3 sequences, about 6.7% seen once. This specimen comes from a study of CD8 T cells in ankylosing spondylitis. Regarding the study as a whole: Both synovial fluid and blood in reactive arthritis had previously been reported to carry some motif variants. The study identified a TCR beta motif of fewer than 10 highly homologous variants that appeared characteristic of ankylosing spondylitis blood. Clones linked to the disease showed a CD8+ phenotype. They occurred at relatively low frequencies in peripheral blood.

CDR3 length: 15 residues. Germline CDR1 reads LGHDT; CDR2 reads YNNKEL (reference sequence). The ends lost 5 bases at V and 6 bases at J; junction bases unmatched: 5. The sample taken for sequencing was blood, either unsorted or a sorted T cell fraction (not recorded which). This receptor was identified in a female donor with ankylosing spondylitis or in good health (not recorded which). This sequence joins TRBV3-1 and TRBJ1-5; 12 bases are shared with TRBD1. The CDR3, as DNA: TGTGCCAGCAGCTATGGGACAGGGGGCATTCAGCCCCAGCATTTT. It yields the protein CASSYGTGGIQPQHF.